This T cell receptor (beta chain) was profiled in a study of patients and donors after allogeneic stem cell transplantation. Trimming took off 6 bases at V and 11 bases at J, with 13 bases between the two ends. The CDR3 has 11 amino acids. TCRdb re-analysed the RT-PCR reads in MiXCR, keeping a single row per CDR3 protein. The sample yields 920,000 or so distinct CDR3 sequences, more than 15% seen once. Sequencing was carried out using blood, either unsorted or a sorted T cell fraction (not recorded which). This chain links TRBV12-3 or TRBV12-4 with TRBJ1-1; the D gene is possibly TRBD1 (6 bases). This receptor was taken from a human donor who was either an allogeneic HSCT recipient or a stem cell or donor lymphocyte infusion donor (not recorded which). It is not recorded whose cells these are; they may come from a transplant donor. The CDR3 DNA reads TGTGCCAGCAGAATGGGGGGCAGGGCTTTCTTT. This gives the protein CASRMGGRAFF.